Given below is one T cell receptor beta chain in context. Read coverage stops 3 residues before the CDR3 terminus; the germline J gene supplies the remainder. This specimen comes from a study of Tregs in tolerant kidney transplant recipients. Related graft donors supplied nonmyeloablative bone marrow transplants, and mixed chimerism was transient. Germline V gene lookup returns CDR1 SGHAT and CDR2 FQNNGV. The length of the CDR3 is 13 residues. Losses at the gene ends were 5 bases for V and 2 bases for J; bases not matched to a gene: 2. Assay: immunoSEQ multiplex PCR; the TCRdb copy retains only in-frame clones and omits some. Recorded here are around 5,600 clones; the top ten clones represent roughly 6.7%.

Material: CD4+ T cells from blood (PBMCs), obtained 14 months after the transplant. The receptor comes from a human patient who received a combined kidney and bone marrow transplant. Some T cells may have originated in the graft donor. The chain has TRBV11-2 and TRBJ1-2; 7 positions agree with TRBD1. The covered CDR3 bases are TGTGCCAGCAGCCCACAGGGGAACTATGGC. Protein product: CASSPQGNYG. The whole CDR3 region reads CASSPQGNYGYTF.